This T cell receptor beta chain was recorded in a study of spatial heterogeneity in lung cancer. Across the whole study: The library had UMIs, and each TCR and UMI pair averaged more than ten raw reads.

The sample's time point: sample taken at primary tumor resection. In each case, whole RNA from tumor, nontumor lung or frozen PBMC was sequenced unsorted. TCRdb recomputed calls from the 5' RACE reads with MiXCR, one row per CDR3 protein. The sample records tens of thousands of distinct CDR3 sequences, 9.5% to 15% being singletons. CDR1 SGHNT and CDR2 YYREEE come from the germline V gene (reference sequence). V lost 0 bases, J lost 5 bases, and 5 bases lay in between. The CDR3 runs 12 residues. There are a few counts of this clonotype. The sequence was obtained from a male donor with early-stage non-small cell lung cancer. The sample here was PBMCs, taken at surgery. The chain uses TRBV5-4 and TRBJ1-2; no clear D. Written as DNA, the CDR3 is TGTGCCAGCAGCTTGGACGGGTATGGCTACACCTTC. Translation gives CASSLDGYGYTF.